The present entry profiles one T cell receptor beta chain with its context. The data belong to a study of blood T cell repertoires in COVID-19. As for the study in general: T cells, B-cell-depleted T cells, or PBMCs provided the cDNA or gDNA that served as material.

Profiled with immunoSEQ multiplex PCR; TCRdb holds only in-frame clones, not every one. The table has roughly 330,000 clones, approximately 88% seen once; the top ten hold around 4%. V dropped 5 bases and J dropped 2; count of bases not matched to a gene: 8. The CDR3 covers 15 residues. Germline CDR1 SEHNR, CDR2 FQNEAQ (reference sequence). J is TRBJ1-2 and V is TRBV7-9; 7 bases are shared with TRBD1. The origin of this receptor is a woman aged 45-60 years with active or convalescent COVID-19. Specimen: peripheral blood. The CDR3 DNA is TGTGCCAGCAGCCCCCGACAGGGCCTCAACTATGGCTACACCTTC. It is translated as CASSPRQGLNYGYTF.